This T cell receptor beta chain emerged from a study of cytomegalovirus exposure and HLA in healthy donors. General observations from the study: It was confirmed in vitro that a few of the CMV-associated chains were specific for CMV antigens. What a later analysis showed was that several of the most significant clusters appeared linked to common viral pathogens.

Note on this clone: Its specificity is unknown.

Trimming took 0 bases from V and 6 from J, leaving 10 bases between them. Looked up from germline, CDR1 is LGHNA and CDR2 is YNFKEQ. This CDR3 comprises 14 residues. Researchers ran the PCR with 60 Vbeta and 13 Jbeta primers. TCRdb's copy holds only in-frame clones and misses some; the assay was immunoSEQ multiplex PCR. Here the sample spans about 190,000 clones, around 87% being singletons. The sequenced sample consisted of PBMCs. V is TRBV4-2 and J is TRBJ2-3; a possible D gene is TRBD2 (6 bases). This receptor was obtained from a man aged 30-40 years in good health and CMV-seronegative. In nucleotides, the CDR3 is TGTGCCAGCAGCCAAGATCTAGGGAGGGATACGCAGTATTTT. Translating gives CASSQDLGRDTQYF.